This TCR beta chain is from a study of spatial heterogeneity in lung cancer. Study background: TCR transcript abundance in tumor regions was strongly correlated with the T cell module score obtained from matched bulk RNA-seq.

Using its own MiXCR run on the 5' RACE reads, TCRdb lists one record per CDR3 protein. The sample has about 23,000 distinct CDR3 sequences, under 7.5% seen once; the top ten hold around 10%. Study results and limitations: The study found that expanded intratumoral alpha and beta TCR counts tracked tumor mutation counts.

This clonotype was observed a handful of times. Its antigen remains unknown. Germline V CDR1 and CDR2: LGHDT, YNNKEL (reference sequence). V lost 8 bases and J lost 4; bases outside the gene matches: 8. CDR3 size: 16 residues. The time point was: sample taken at primary tumor resection. The J gene is TRBJ2-6, the V gene TRBV3-1; 10 nucleotides line up with TRBD1. This specimen was lung tumor tissue, taken at surgery. The sequence was collected from a male donor with early-stage non-small cell lung cancer. This CDR3 reads CASSRDRGKGANVLTF. DNA for the CDR3: TGTGCCAGCTCCCGGGACAGGGGAAAAGGGGCCAACGTCCTGACTTTC.